This T cell receptor (beta chain) comes out of a study of cytomegalovirus exposure and HLA in healthy donors. V shed 11 bases, J shed 3 bases, and the junction held 5 bases outside the gene matches. The CDR3 length is 13 residues. Per germline, CDR1 MNHNY and CDR2 SVGAGI (reference sequence). Worth noting for this clone: What it binds is unknown.

Primers: 60 Vbeta forward and 13 Jbeta reverse. The data were produced by immunoSEQ multiplex PCR, yet TCRdb's version contains in-frame clones alone and is incomplete. Counted here are 170,000 or so clones, more than 60% occurring once; the ten biggest clones make up approximately 3.4%. General study findings and limits: It was reportedly the case that the classifier diagnosed cytomegalovirus status with high specificity and sensitivity. One variant, a missense change in DCLRE1C, was linked in a later analysis to TCR beta V- and J-gene trimming.

The sample consisted of PBMCs. This TCR derives from a woman in her fifties or sixties in good health and CMV-seropositive. This chain connects TRBV6-6 to TRBJ1-4, with 8 bases that match TRBD1. CDR3 sequence (DNA): TGTGCCGGGAGGGACAGGTCTAATGAAAAACTGTTTTTT. This sequence encodes CAGRDRSNEKLFF.